A single sample is the source of the 20 T cell receptor beta chains below, sequenced in a study of blood T cells in healthy people across ages. For the second PCR, which ran for about 6 to 11 cycles, a sample-barcoded 5' primer and a J-beta primer mix were used. TCRdb re-analysed the 5' RACE reads in MiXCR, keeping a single row per CDR3 protein. The sample records more than 650,000 distinct CDR3 sequences, approximately 55% being singletons. Material: blood. Receptor source: a man older than 75 in good health.

This clonotype was counted between two and nine times. The chain combines TRBV25-1 with TRBJ2-7; TRBD2 matches at 14 bases. Germline assignment: CDR1 MGHDK and CDR2 SYGVNS. CDR3 length: 14 amino acids. The junction had 11 bases not matched to a gene; V was cut back by 10 bases and J by 9 bases. The CDR3 loop is CATVRGTSGGTQYF. For the CDR3, the DNA is TGTGCCACTGTGAGGGGGACTAGCGGGGGCACGCAGTACTTC.

The genes are TRBV7-2 and TRBJ1-2; D is uncertain. CDR1 and CDR2 from the germline V gene are SGHTA and FQGNSA. CDR3 length: 12 amino acids. The V gene lost 5 bases and the J gene lost 4 bases, with 8 bases spanning the gap. The CDR3 DNA follows: TGTGCCAGCAGCCGAGGACCCTATGGCTACACCTTC. Translating it yields CASSRGPYGYTF.

This clonotype has a handful of counts. The rearrangement joins TRBV10-2 to TRBJ2-1; the D gene is possibly TRBD2 (5 bases). CDR1 is WSHSY and CDR2 is SAAADI in the germline V gene. The CDR3 has 15 amino acids. Trimming took 8 bases from V and 0 from J, leaving 14 bases between them. Here the CDR3 reads CASLTRGPSYNEQFF. In DNA form, the CDR3 reads TGCGCCAGCCTAACCCGAGGGCCCTCCTACAATGAGCAGTTCTTC.

The V and J genes are TRBV5-1 and TRBJ2-3; no reliable D call. The CDR3 covers 13 residues. In germline, CDR1 is SGHRS, CDR2 YFSETQ. V dropped 0 bases and J dropped 6 bases, with 8 bases sitting between them. CDR3 DNA sequence: TGCGCCAGCAGCTTGGGGGTAGAGGATACGCAGTATTTT. Amino acid sequence: CASSLGVEDTQYF. Variable domain in full (rest from reference TRBV5-1 and TRBJ2-3): KAGVTQTPRYLIKTRGQQVTLSCSPISGHRSVSWYQQTPGQGLQFLFEYFSETQRNKGNFPGRFSGRQFSNSRSEMNVSTLELGDSALYLCASSLGVEDTQYFGPGTRLTVL.

The chain couples TRBV5-1 to TRBJ1-2; D is undetermined. V was shortened by 8 bases and J by 0 bases, with 8 bases between the two germline ends. CDR1 and CDR2 (germline): SGHRS, YFSETQ. This CDR3 is built from 12 residues. The CDR3 nucleotides are TGCGCCAGTCGGGGAGCTAACTATGGCTACACCTTC. Its translation is CASRGANYGYTF.

The chain joins TRBV28 to TRBJ2-5; 10 positions agree with TRBD2. V was pared by 1 base and J by 4 bases, with 6 bases of the junction left unmatched. Germline V gene sequence: CDR1 MDHEN, CDR2 SYDVKM. This CDR3 has 16 amino acids. The CDR3 region is CASSLSPSGSGETQYF. The CDR3 region has the DNA TGTGCCAGCAGTTTATCGCCTAGCGGGAGTGGAGAGACCCAGTACTTC.

This clonotype has a handful of counts. The chain couples TRBV5-1 to TRBJ2-1; TRBD2 aligns across 8 bases. V was pared by 4 bases and J by 1 base, with 7 bases of the junction left unmatched. This CDR3 comprises 16 residues. Germline CDR1 SGHRS, CDR2 YFSETQ. CDR3 sequence reads: CASSRLAPTSYNEQFF. CDR3 sequence (DNA): TGCGCCAGCAGCAGACTAGCGCCCACTTCCTACAATGAGCAGTTCTTC. Full variable domain (outside the CDR3, taken from reference TRBV5-1 and TRBJ2-1): KAGVTQTPRYLIKTRGQQVTLSCSPISGHRSVSWYQQTPGQGLQFLFEYFSETQRNKGNFPGRFSGRQFSNSRSEMNVSTLELGDSALYLCASSRLAPTSYNEQFFGPGTRLTVL.

The chain recombines TRBV27 with TRBJ1-6, with 8 bases matching TRBD1. The CDR3 consists of 15 residues. V trimming: 5 bases; J trimming: 5 bases; junction bases outside the gene matches: 5. Germline CDR1 and CDR2: MNHEY and SMNVEV (reference sequence). The CDR3 region is CASSLQTGDNSPLHF. In nucleotides, the CDR3 is TGTGCCAGCAGTCTCCAGACAGGGGATAATTCACCCCTCCACTTT.

This chain uses TRBV7-2 with TRBJ1-2, with 11 bases matching TRBD1. The J segment lost 4 bases and the V segment lost 5 bases, leaving 12 bases of the junction unmatched. Germline CDR1 is SGHTA and CDR2 is FQGNSA. The CDR3 is made up of 17 amino acids. The DNA of the CDR3 is TGTGCCAGCAGCCGCGCAGGGACAGGGGGAGCTACCTATGGCTACACCTTC. As protein: CASSRAGTGGATYGYTF.

J is TRBJ2-3 and V is TRBV7-2; 10 positions agree with TRBD2. V lost 2 bases, J lost 5 bases, and 7 bases stayed unmatched. CDR1 is SGHTA, CDR2 FQGNSA, per germline. This CDR3 has 16 residues. The CDR3 DNA sequence: TGTGCCAGCAGCTTAAAAGCGGGAGGGCGGGTAGATACGCAGTATTTT. Amino acids: CASSLKAGGRVDTQYF.

In the case of this clonotype: Mismatch with germline at one junction end may stem from a read error. V gene TRBV3-1 combines with J gene TRBJ2-7; D gene unclear. CDR1 and CDR2 from the germline V gene are LGHDT and YNNKEL (reference sequence). CDR3 length equals 15 residues. The CDR3 nucleotides are TGTGCCAGCAGACAAGGCGGAGTGCCATCCCACGAGCAGTACTTC. Translation: CASRQGGVPSHEQYF.

There are a few counts of this clonotype. The CDR3 bases are TGCAGTGCTAGATCACCGAGGGGCACAGATACGCAGTATTTT. Translated: CSARSPRGTDTQYF. The V gene is TRBV20-1, the J gene TRBJ2-3; possibly TRBD2 for D (5 bases). The germline gives CDR1 DFQATT, CDR2 SNEGSKA (reference sequence). Trimming shortened V by 2 bases and J by 1 base, and 10 bases separated the two germline ends. This CDR3 has 14 residues.

The chain uses TRBV25-1 and TRBJ1-2; perhaps TRBD1 as D (6 bases). The V gene's germline CDR1 is MGHDK and CDR2 SYGVNS. The CDR3 covers 14 residues. V was pared by 4 bases and J by 4 bases, with 13 bases between. The CDR3 coding sequence is TGTGCCAGCAGTGTTTCAGGGGCTTTCTATGGCTACACCTTC. Amino acid sequence: CASSVSGAFYGYTF.

This clonotype has only one observation. The V call is TRBV4-2, the J call TRBJ2-7, with TRBD2 matching over 15 bases. With V trimmed by 6 bases and J by 1 base, 10 bases remained unmatched. The CDR3 runs 18 residues. CDR1 is LGHNA and CDR2 is YNFKEQ in the germline V gene. CDR3 residues: CASRDGGLAGGGSYEQYF. The CDR3 bases are TGTGCCAGCAGAGATGGGGGACTAGCGGGAGGAGGATCCTACGAGCAGTACTTC.

J is TRBJ1-1 and V is TRBV5-1, with unresolved D. The V end was cut by 5 bases, the J end by 1 base, with 15 bases between. Germline CDR1 is SGHRS and CDR2 is YFSETQ. The CDR3 is 15 amino acids. In DNA, the CDR3 is TGCGCCAGCAGGGTTTTAGGGCGGGAGAACACTGAAGCTTTCTTT. The encoded protein is CASRVLGRENTEAFF.

V and J are TRBV5-1 and TRBJ2-4, with 9 bases aligning to TRBD2. Germline loops: CDR1 SGHRS, CDR2 YFSETQ. V gave up 0 bases and J gave up 7 bases; unmatched junction bases: 14. The CDR3 spans 18 residues. The CDR3 is CASSLEEGGRAGGNIQYF. The CDR3 region has the DNA TGCGCCAGCAGCTTGGAGGAGGGCGGGAGGGCCGGTGGGAACATTCAGTACTTC.

This clonotype was detected a few times. This chain uses TRBV18 with TRBJ1-4; no definite D call. The CDR3 loop spans 15 amino acids. CDR1 is KGHSH, CDR2 LQKENI, per germline. V lost 4 bases, J lost 4 bases, and 13 bases lay in between. In DNA form, the CDR3 reads TGTGCCAGCTCACGTATCCATTCGAGTAATGAAAAACTGTTTTTT. Translated: CASSRIHSSNEKLFF.

The chain couples TRBV20-1 to TRBJ2-1; 11 nucleotides match TRBD2. CDR3 length: 15 residues. Trimming at V came to 0 bases and at J to 7 bases, leaving 5 bases not matched to a gene. CDR1 is DFQATT, CDR2 SNEGSKA, per germline (reference sequence). The CDR3 bases are TGCAGTGCTAGAGATGGGGCTAGCGGGGGGAATGAGCAGTTCTTC. Its translation is CSARDGASGGNEQFF.

This chain connects TRBV29-1 to TRBJ1-1; 7 nucleotides line up with TRBD1. Germline V gives CDR1 SQVTM, CDR2 ANQGSEA. There are 12 residues in the CDR3. Germline trimming cut 6 bases from V and 5 bases from J; bases unmatched to any gene: 6. CDR3 sequence: CSVHRGSTEAFF. CDR3 DNA: TGCAGCGTCCACAGGGGCTCGACTGAAGCTTTCTTT.

The rearrangement joins TRBV12-3 or TRBV12-4 to TRBJ1-5, with D possibly matching TRBD1 (5 bases). This CDR3 contains 16 residues. With 4 bases removed from V and 2 bases from J, the gap between germline ends came to 15 bases. DNA of the CDR3: TGTGCCAGCAGTTGGGGACCCCGGTATCGCAATCAGCCCCAGCATTTT. Its protein is CASSWGPRYRNQPQHF.